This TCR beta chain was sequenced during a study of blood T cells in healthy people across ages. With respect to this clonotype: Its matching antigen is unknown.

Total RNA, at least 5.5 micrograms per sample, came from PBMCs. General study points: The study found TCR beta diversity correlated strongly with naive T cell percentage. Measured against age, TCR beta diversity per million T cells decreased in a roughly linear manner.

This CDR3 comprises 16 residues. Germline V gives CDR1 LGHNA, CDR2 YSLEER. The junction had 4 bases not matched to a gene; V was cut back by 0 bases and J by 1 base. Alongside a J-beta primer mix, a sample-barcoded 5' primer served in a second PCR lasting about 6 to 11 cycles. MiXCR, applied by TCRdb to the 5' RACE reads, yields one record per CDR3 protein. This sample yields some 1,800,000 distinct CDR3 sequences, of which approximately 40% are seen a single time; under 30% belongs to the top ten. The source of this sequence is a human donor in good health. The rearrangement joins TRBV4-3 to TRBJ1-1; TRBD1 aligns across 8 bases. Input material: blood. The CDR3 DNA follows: TGCGCCAGCAGCCAAGATCAGACAGGGGAGAACACTGAAGCTTTCTTT. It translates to CASSQDQTGENTEAFF.